Listed below are T cell receptor beta chains from one sample, sequenced in a study of response to subunit inactivated influenza vaccine. TCRdb called the RT-PCR reads again in MiXCR, with one record for every CDR3 protein. The sample gives about 650,000 distinct CDR3 sequences, approximately 15% of which show up once; roughly 7.2% is in the top ten. Sample: PBMCs from blood, taken approximately 15 days before vaccination. The receptors here all came from a man over 45 who received an inactivated influenza vaccine. Each CDR3 is given with its conserved first and last residue. The D gene is left open where the match is weak. The size of a clone is reported for some rows only, either as once, few or many, or as a class for expanded clones.

V,D,size,J,DNA,CDR3
TRBV6-1,-,many,TRBJ1-1,TGTGCCAGCAGGTCATTGGGGAGGGCTGAAGCTTTCTTT,CASRSLGRAEAFF
TRBV5-1,TRBD2,-,TRBJ2-2,TGCGCCAGCAGACAAACTAGCGGGAGTGGCACCGGGGAGCTGTTTTTT,CASRQTSGSGTGELFF
TRBV5-1,-,once,TRBJ1-2,TGCGCCAGCACCCCGACACCGGAAAACTATGGCTACACCTTC,CASTPTPENYGYTF
TRBV5-1,-,few,TRBJ2-1,TGCGCCAGCAGCCTTTCCGGGGGCGGAAGCTCCTACAATGAGCAGTTCTTC,CASSLSGGGSSYNEQFF
TRBV7-9,-,few,TRBJ2-7,TGTGCTGTTCCGGTAAGGGGGGTTTCCTACGAGCAGTACTTC,CAVPVRGVSYEQYF
TRBV20-1,TRBD2,many,TRBJ2-7,TGCAGTGCTAGAGGTTCGACTAGCGGGGGTTCCTACGAGCAGTACTTC,CSARGSTSGGSYEQYF
TRBV15,-,few,TRBJ1-5,TGTGCCACCGCCTACAGGGCAGGGCAGCCCCAGCATTTT,CATAYRAGQPQHF
TRBV18,-,few,TRBJ2-5,TGTGCCAGCTCACCACTGAACGGGGTACAAGAGACCCAGTACTTC,CASSPLNGVQETQYF
TRBV19,TRBD1,-,TRBJ2-1,TGTGCCAGTAGTATTTCAGGACAGGGGGGCGATGAGCAGTTCTTC,CASSISGQGGDEQFF
TRBV9,TRBD2,-,TRBJ2-1,TGTGCCAGCAGCGAGAGCCTCCGACTAGCGGGCTACAATGAGCAGTTCTTC,CASSESLRLAGYNEQFF
TRBV12-3/TRBV12-4,TRBD1,-,TRBJ1-4,TGTGCCAGCAATTCCTGGGACAGCGATAATGAAAAACTGTTTTTT,CASNSWDSDNEKLFF
TRBV20-1,TRBD2,few,TRBJ2-3,TGCAGTGCTGTAGGGACTAGCGGGGGGGTATCGGATACGCAGTATTTT,CSAVGTSGGVSDTQYF
TRBV15,TRBD1,-,TRBJ2-1,TGTGCCACCAGCAGAGTGGCCAGGGGGTTTGCAGATGAGCAGTTCTTC,CATSRVARGFADEQFF
TRBV28,TRBD1,-,TRBJ1-6,TGTGCCAGCAAGGACAGGCGGAATTCACCCCTCCACTTT,CASKDRRNSPLHF
TRBV11-1,TRBD1,many,TRBJ1-5,TGTGCCAGCAGCTCCCCGGCGCAGGGGGAGGGCAATCAGCCCCAGCATTTT,CASSSPAQGEGNQPQHF
TRBV5-1,-,-,TRBJ2-7,TGCGCCAGCAGCGAGGACCCCTATTCCGAGCAGTACTTC,CASSEDPYSEQYF
TRBV28,-,few,TRBJ2-7,TGTGCCAGCAGACGGACGGACTCCTACGAGCAGTACTTC,CASRRTDSYEQYF
TRBV4-3,-,-,TRBJ2-3,TGCGCCAGCAGCCAAGACGGCCAGGGTCAGGGCACAGATACGCAGTATTTT,CASSQDGQGQGTDTQYF
TRBV6-2/TRBV6-3,-,-,TRBJ1-2,TGTGCCAGCAGTTCCTTAGCAGGGGTGCGCGGCTACACCTTC,CASSSLAGVRGYTF
TRBV15,-,-,TRBJ1-3,TGTGCCACCAGCAGAGATCGGAGCTCTGGAAACACCATATATTTT,CATSRDRSSGNTIYF
TRBV2,-,-,TRBJ1-1,TGTGCCAGCAGTGTGAAGGTCAGAATGAACACTGAAGCTTTCTTT,CASSVKVRMNTEAFF
TRBV4-2,-,-,TRBJ2-5,TGTGCCAGCAGCCAGCAAAAGCACTCGGGCAGGGTAGCGCAAGAGACCCAGTACTTC,CASSQQKHSGRVAQETQYF
TRBV5-4,TRBD2,-,TRBJ2-2,TGTGCCAGCAGCTTCACTAGCGGGAGGGTCCCCGGGGAGCTGTTTTTT,CASSFTSGRVPGELFF
TRBV5-1,-,few,TRBJ1-1,TGCGCCAGCAGCCATGCGGCCAGGGCATATGAAGCTTTCTTT,CASSHAARAYEAFF
TRBV6-2/TRBV6-3,-,-,TRBJ1-5,TGTGCCAGCAGTTACGGCGACAGGTCCCTATATAGCAATCAGCCCCAGCATTTT,CASSYGDRSLYSNQPQHF
TRBV5-4,TRBD2,-,TRBJ2-5,TGTGCCAGCACTCTAGCGGGTGGCACACAAGAGACCCAGTACTTC,CASTLAGGTQETQYF
TRBV6-1,-,-,TRBJ1-2,TGTGCCACCCTGGCCCTCTATGGCTACACCTTC,CATLALYGYTF
TRBV27,-,-,TRBJ1-5,TGTGCCAGCAGTTTATCGATCGTTACCGTTGGGCATCAGCCCCAGCATTTT,CASSLSIVTVGHQPQHF
TRBV7-8,-,few,TRBJ2-5,TGTGCCAGCAGCTTAGTTCCCTTC,CASSLVPF
TRBV20-1,-,many,TRBJ2-5,TGCAGTGCTACAATCCCTTCCCCAGAGACCCAGTACTTC,CSATIPSPETQYF
TRBV20-1,-,-,TRBJ2-1,TGCAGTGCTAGTCGGCAGCGGGTCCACAATGAGCAGTTCTTC,CSASRQRVHNEQFF
TRBV20-1,TRBD1,few,TRBJ2-7,TGCAGTGTCCCGACAGGGGCCCTCTACGAGCAGTACTTC,CSVPTGALYEQYF